The rows below give T cell receptor beta chains drawn from one sample of a study of cytomegalovirus exposure and HLA in healthy donors. Here immunoSEQ multiplex PCR was the method, and the copy in TCRdb shows in-frame clones only, minus some. This table holds fewer than 85,000 clones, 78% found once. Sequencing used PBMCs. These receptors all stem from a male donor in good health and CMV-seropositive. CDR3s include the opening cysteine and the closing phenylalanine or tryptophan. The D gene is left open where the match is weak. Expanded clones get a size class; other rows say once, few or many, or leave the size out.

clone_size j_call v_call d_call cdr3_nt cdr3_aa
. TRBJ1-4 TRBV7-9 TRBD1 TGTGCCAGCAGCTCCGGGACAGCTACAACTAATGAAAAACTGTTTTTT CASSSGTATTNEKLFF
. TRBJ1-6 TRBV18 . TGTGCCAGCTCACCAGGGTCACAGGGCGATTCACCCCTCCACTTT CASSPGSQGDSPLHF
. TRBJ1-5 TRBV6-4 TRBD1 TGTGCCAGCAGTGCCACAGGGGGCGATCAGCCCCAGCATTTT CASSATGGDQPQHF
. TRBJ2-7 TRBV30 TRBD1 TGTGCCTGGAAGGACAGGGGCGTCGAGCAGTACTTC CAWKDRGVEQYF
. TRBJ1-3 TRBV5-4 . TGTGCCAGCAGCTGGGGGGGACCCTACTCTGGAAACACCATATATTTT CASSWGGPYSGNTIYF
. TRBJ2-5 TRBV5-1 TRBD2 TGCGCCAGCAGCCTAAATCGGGCGGGGGGGCAGGAGACCCAGTACTTC CASSLNRAGGQETQYF
. TRBJ1-2 TRBV28 . TGTGCCAGCAGCCTGACAGATAACTATGGCTACACCTTC CASSLTDNYGYTF
. TRBJ1-1 TRBV5-4 . TGTGCCAGCAGCTGGGGACCCGGGACAAACACTGAAGCTTTCTTT CASSWGPGTNTEAFF
few TRBJ1-1 TRBV9 . TGTGCCAGCACTCGGGGGAGGGGCGAAACTGAAGCTTTCTTT CASTRGRGETEAFF
. TRBJ2-1 TRBV2 TRBD2 TGTGCCACCACTAGCGGGGGGGCTGGGAATGAGCAGTTCTTC CATTSGGAGNEQFF
. TRBJ2-3 TRBV5-8 TRBD2 TGTGCCAGCAGCTTAAGACTAGCGTACCCAGATACGCAGTATTTT CASSLRLAYPDTQYF
. TRBJ1-6 TRBV7-2 . TGTGCCAGCAGCTTAGTTGGCAGCCGGGGTTCACCCCTCCACTTT CASSLVGSRGSPLHF
. TRBJ1-2 TRBV7-2 TRBD1 TGTGCCAGCAGCCCGGGGCAGGGGGTGGGCTACACCTTC CASSPGQGVGYTF
. TRBJ2-1 TRBV5-5 . TGTGCCAGCAGCTCCAGAGGTGATTCCTACAATGAGCAGTTCTTC CASSSRGDSYNEQFF
. TRBJ2-1 TRBV5-1 TRBD1 TGCGCCAGCAGCTCAGGACAGGTAGTGAATGAGCAGTTCTTC CASSSGQVVNEQFF
. TRBJ2-2 TRBV27 . TGTGCCAGCAGTTTATCGGGGCCAAACACCGGGGAGCTGTTTTTT CASSLSGPNTGELFF
. TRBJ2-7 TRBV28 TRBD2 TGTGCCAGCGGCGGGGGGCTCCCGAGCTCCTACGAGCAGTACTTC CASGGGLPSSYEQYF
. TRBJ2-7 TRBV5-4 TRBD1 TGTGCCAGCAGCTTGGTAGGACAGGGCCACGAGCAGTACTTC CASSLVGQGHEQYF
. TRBJ1-2 TRBV11-2 . TGTGCCAGCAGCTCCCTCACAGGTGTCAATGGCTACACCTTC CASSSLTGVNGYTF
. TRBJ2-1 TRBV11-2 TRBD2 TGTGCCAGCAGCTTTAGACTAGCGGGAGAGTACAATGAGCAGTTCTTC CASSFRLAGEYNEQFF
. TRBJ2-7 TRBV15 . TGTGCCACCAGCGTAAGGGACACAAACTACGGGCAGTACTTC CATSVRDTNYGQYF
. TRBJ2-3 TRBV7-9 TRBD2 TGTGCCAGCAGCTCATCGCGAGCTAGCGGGGCTGGCTCAGCAGATACGCAGTATTTT CASSSSRASGAGSADTQYF
. TRBJ1-2 TRBV19 . TGTGCCAGTAGCTGGACCGGGGTTCGGGGCTACACCTTC CASSWTGVRGYTF
. TRBJ2-2 TRBV19 . TGTGCCAGTAGTATACCCCCCGCTAGCGACAAAGGAGCTGAATTGGAGCTGTTTTTT CASSIPPASDKGAELELFF